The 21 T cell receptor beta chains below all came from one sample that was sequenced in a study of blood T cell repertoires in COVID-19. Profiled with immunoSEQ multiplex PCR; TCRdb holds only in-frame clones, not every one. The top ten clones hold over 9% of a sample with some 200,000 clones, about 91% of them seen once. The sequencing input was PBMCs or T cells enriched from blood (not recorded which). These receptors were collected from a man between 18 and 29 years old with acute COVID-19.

The CDR3 sequence is CASSDSSRTGELFF. The CDR3 bases are TGTGCCAGCAGTGACTCTTCCAGGACCGGGGAGCTGTTTTTT. This chain joins TRBV6-4 and TRBJ2-2; no reliable D call. The V gene lost 0 bases and the J gene lost 5 bases, with 7 bases spanning the gap. This CDR3 contains 14 residues. The germline CDR1 and CDR2 sequences are MRHNA and SNTAGT.

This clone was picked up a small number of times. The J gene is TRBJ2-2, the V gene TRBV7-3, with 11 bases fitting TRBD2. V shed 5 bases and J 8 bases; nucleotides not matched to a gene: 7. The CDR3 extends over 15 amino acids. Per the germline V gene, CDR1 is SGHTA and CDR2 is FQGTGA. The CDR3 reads CASSPGLAVQGELFF. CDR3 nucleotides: TGTGCCAGCAGCCCGGGACTAGCGGTCCAAGGGGAGCTGTTTTTT.

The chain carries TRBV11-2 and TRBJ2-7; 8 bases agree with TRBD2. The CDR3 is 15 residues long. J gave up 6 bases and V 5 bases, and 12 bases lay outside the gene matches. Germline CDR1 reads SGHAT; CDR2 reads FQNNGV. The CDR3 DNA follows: TGTGCCAGCAGCCCCGGTACGAGCGGGAGAAGCGAGCAGTACTTC. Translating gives CASSPGTSGRSEQYF.

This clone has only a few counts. The CDR3 here is CASRTSGSVDTQYF. The CDR3 bases are TGTGCCAGCCGGACTAGCGGGAGTGTAGATACGCAGTATTTT. The chain links TRBV25-1 to TRBJ2-3, with TRBD2 matching 13 bases. The germline V gene has CDR1 MGHDK and CDR2 SYGVNS. The CDR3 has 14 residues. V was pared by 8 bases and J by 5 bases, with 4 bases of the junction left unmatched.

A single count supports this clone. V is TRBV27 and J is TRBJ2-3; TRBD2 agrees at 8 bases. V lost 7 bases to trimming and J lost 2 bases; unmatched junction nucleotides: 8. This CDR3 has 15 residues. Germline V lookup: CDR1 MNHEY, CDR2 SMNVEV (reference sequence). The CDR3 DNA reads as TGTGCCAGCACGACTAGCGCCTCTTTCACAGATACGCAGTATTTT. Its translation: CASTTSASFTDTQYF.

CDR3 sequence: CASSPEGQPYEQYF. The CDR3 DNA reads TGTGCCAGTAGTCCCGAGGGACAGCCATACGAGCAGTACTTC. V is TRBV19 and J is TRBJ2-7, with 7 bases identical to TRBD1. Germline loops: CDR1 LNHDA, CDR2 SQIVND (reference sequence). This CDR3 has 14 residues. Trimming took 5 bases from V and 4 from J; bases not matched to a gene: 8.

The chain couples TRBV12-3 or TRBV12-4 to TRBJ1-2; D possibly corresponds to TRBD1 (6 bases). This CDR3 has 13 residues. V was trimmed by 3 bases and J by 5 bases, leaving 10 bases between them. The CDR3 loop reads CASSLTGSYGYTF. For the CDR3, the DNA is TGTGCCAGCAGTTTGACAGGATCGTATGGCTACACCTTC.

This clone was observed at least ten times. CDR3 residues: CASSFHRGRTEAFF. The CDR3 DNA sequence: TGTGCCAGCAGCTTCCACAGGGGGCGTACTGAAGCTTTCTTT. The rearrangement uses TRBV7-6 and TRBJ1-1; TRBD1 matches 9 bases. Germline trimming cut 3 bases from V and 5 bases from J; bases unmatched to any gene: 4. This CDR3 is 14 amino acids long. Germline CDR1 and CDR2: SGHVS and FNYEAQ.

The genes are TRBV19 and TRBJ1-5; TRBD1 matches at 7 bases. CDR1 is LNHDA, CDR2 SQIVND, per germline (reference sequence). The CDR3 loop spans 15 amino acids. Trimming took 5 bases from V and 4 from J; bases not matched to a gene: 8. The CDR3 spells CASSFRDSLNQPQHF. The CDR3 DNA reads TGTGCCAGTAGTTTCCGGGACAGCCTGAATCAGCCCCAGCATTTT. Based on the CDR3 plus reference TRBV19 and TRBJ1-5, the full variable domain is DGGITQSPKYLFRKEGQNVTLSCEQNLNHDAMYWYRQDPGQGLRLIYYSQIVNDFQKGDIAEGYSVSREKKESFPLTVTSAQKNPTAFYLCASSFRDSLNQPQHFGDGTRLSIL.

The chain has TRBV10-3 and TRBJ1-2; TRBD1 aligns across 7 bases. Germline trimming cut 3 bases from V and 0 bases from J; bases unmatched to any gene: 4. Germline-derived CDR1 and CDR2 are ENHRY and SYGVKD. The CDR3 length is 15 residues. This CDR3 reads CAISEGDSSNYGYTF. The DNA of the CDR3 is TGTGCCATCAGTGAAGGGGACAGCTCTAACTATGGCTACACCTTC.

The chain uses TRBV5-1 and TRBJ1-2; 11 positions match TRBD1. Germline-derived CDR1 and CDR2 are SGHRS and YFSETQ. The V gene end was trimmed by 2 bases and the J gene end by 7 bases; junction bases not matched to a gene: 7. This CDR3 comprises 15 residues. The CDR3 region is CASSLSGQGAGGYTF. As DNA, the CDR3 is TGCGCCAGCAGCTTATCAGGACAGGGGGCGGGTGGCTACACCTTC. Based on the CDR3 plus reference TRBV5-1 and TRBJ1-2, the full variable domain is KAGVTQTPRYLIKTRGQQVTLSCSPISGHRSVSWYQQTPGQGLQFLFEYFSETQRNKGNFPGRFSGRQFSNSRSEMNVSTLELGDSALYLCASSLSGQGAGGYTFGSGTRLTVV.

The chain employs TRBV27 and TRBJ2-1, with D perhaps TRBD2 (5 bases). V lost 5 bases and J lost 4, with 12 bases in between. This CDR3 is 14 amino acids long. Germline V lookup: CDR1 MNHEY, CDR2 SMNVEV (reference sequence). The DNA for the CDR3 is TGTGCCAGCAGTGTGCGAGGGTCTTACAATGAGCAGTTCTTC. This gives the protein CASSVRGSYNEQFF.

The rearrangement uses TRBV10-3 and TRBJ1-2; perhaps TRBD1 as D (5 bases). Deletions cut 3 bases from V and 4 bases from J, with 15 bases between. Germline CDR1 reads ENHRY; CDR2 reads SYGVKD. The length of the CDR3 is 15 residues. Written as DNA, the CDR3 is TGTGCCATCAGTGACCGGTCAGGGATAGCCTATGGCTACACCTTC. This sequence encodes CAISDRSGIAYGYTF.

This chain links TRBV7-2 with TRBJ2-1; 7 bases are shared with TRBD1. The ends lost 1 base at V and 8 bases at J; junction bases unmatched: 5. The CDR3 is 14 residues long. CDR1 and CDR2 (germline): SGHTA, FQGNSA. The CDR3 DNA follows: TGTGCCAGCAGCTTAGAAAACAGGGGCGATGAGCAGTTCTTC. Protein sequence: CASSLENRGDEQFF. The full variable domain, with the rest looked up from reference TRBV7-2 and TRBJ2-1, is GAGVSQSPSNKVTEKGKDVELRCDPISGHTALYWYRQSLGQGLEFLIYFQGNSAPDKSGLPSDRFSAERTGGSVSTLTIQRTQQEDSAVYLCASSLENRGDEQFFGPGTRLTVL.

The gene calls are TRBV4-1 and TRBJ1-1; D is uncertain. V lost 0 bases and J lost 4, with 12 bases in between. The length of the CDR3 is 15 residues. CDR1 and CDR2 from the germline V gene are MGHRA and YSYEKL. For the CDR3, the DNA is TGCGCCAGCAGCCAAGAGACCGTCCGGGGCACTGAAGCTTTCTTT. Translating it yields CASSQETVRGTEAFF.

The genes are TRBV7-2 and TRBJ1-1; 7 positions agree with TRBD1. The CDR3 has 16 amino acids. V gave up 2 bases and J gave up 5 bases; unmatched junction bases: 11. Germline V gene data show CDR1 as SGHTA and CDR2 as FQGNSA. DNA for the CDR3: TGTGCCAGCAGCTTAAGGTCACAGGGGAGAGGGACTGAAGCTTTCTTT. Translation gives CASSLRSQGRGTEAFF.

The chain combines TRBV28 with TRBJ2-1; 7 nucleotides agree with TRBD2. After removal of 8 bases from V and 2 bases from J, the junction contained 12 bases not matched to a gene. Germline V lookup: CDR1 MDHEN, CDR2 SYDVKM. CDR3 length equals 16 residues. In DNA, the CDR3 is TGTGCCAGCCCTCCTCCTGGGGGGGGAACCTACAATGAGCAGTTCTTC. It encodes CASPPPGGGTYNEQFF.

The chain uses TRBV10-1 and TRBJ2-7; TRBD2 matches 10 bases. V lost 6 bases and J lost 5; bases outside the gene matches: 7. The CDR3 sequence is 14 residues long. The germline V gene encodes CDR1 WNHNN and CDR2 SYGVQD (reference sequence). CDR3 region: CASSSSGSIHEQYF. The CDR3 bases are TGCGCCAGCAGCTCTAGCGGGAGTATCCACGAGCAGTACTTC.

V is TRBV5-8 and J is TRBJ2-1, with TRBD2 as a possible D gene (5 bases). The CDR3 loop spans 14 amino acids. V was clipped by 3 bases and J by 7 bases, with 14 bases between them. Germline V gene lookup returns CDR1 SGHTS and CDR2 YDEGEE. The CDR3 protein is CASSSFVRANEQFF. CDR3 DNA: TGTGCCAGCAGCTCGTTCGTGAGGGCGAATGAGCAGTTCTTC. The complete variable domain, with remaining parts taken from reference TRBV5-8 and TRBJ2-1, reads EAGVTQSPTHLIKTRGQQATLRCSPISGHTSVYWYQQALGLGLQFLLWYDEGEERNRGNFPPRFSGRQFPNYSSELNVNALELEDSALYLCASSSFVRANEQFFGPGTRLTVL.

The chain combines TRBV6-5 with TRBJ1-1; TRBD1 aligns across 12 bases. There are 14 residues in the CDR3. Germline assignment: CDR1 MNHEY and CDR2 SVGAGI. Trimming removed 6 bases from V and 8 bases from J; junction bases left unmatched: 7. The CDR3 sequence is CASSSGTGGAEAFF. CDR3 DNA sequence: TGTGCCAGCAGCTCCGGGACAGGGGGCGCGGAAGCTTTCTTT.

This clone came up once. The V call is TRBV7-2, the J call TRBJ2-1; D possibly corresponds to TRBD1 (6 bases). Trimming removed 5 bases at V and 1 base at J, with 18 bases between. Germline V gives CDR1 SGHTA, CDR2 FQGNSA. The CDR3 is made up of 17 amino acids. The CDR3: CASSDQHRVGSYNEQFF. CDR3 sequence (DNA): TGTGCCAGCAGCGACCAACACAGGGTTGGTTCCTACAATGAGCAGTTCTTC.